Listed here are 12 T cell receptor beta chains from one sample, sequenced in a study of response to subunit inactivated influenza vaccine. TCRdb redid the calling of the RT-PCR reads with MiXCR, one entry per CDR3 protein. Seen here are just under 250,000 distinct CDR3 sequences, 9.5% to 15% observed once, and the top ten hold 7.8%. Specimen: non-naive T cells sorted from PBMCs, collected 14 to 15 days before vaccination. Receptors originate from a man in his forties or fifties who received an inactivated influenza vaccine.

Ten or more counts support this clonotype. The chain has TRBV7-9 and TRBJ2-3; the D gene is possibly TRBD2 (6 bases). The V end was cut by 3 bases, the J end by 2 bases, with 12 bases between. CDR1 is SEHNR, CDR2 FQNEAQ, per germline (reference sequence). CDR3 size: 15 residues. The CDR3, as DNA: TGTGCCAGCAGCTTGGGTGGAGGGGTCACAGATACGCAGTATTTT. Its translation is CASSLGGGVTDTQYF.

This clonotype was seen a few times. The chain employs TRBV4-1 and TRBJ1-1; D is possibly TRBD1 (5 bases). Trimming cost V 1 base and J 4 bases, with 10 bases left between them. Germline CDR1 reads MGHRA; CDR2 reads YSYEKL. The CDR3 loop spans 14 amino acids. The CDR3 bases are TGCGCCAGCAGCCAAGGTCTCGGGGGCACTGAAGCTTTCTTT. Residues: CASSQGLGGTEAFF.

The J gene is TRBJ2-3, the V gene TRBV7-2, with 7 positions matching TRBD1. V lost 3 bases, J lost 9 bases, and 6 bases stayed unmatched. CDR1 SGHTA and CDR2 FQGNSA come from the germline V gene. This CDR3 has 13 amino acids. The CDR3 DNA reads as TGTGCCAGCAGCTTTACTCCGGGACAGACGCAGTATTTT. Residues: CASSFTPGQTQYF.

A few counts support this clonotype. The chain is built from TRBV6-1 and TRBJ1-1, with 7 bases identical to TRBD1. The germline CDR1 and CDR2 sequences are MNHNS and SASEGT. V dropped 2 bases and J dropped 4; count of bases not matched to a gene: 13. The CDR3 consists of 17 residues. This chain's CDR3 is CASSEWAGGMSGTEAFF. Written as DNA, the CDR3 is TGTGCCAGCAGTGAATGGGCAGGGGGTATGTCGGGCACTGAAGCTTTCTTT.

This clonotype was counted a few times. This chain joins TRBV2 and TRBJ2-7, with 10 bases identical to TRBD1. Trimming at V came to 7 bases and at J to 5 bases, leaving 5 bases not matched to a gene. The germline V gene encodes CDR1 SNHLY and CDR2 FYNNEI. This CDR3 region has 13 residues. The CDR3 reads CASKRDRGHEQYF. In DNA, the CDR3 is TGTGCCAGCAAGCGGGACAGGGGTCACGAGCAGTACTTC.

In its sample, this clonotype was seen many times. CDR3: CSVDRGGETQYF. The CDR3 DNA reads as TGCAGCGTTGACAGGGGAGGAGAGACCCAGTACTTC. V and J are TRBV29-1 and TRBJ2-5, with D tentatively TRBD1 or TRBD2 (6 bases each). Germline assignment: CDR1 SQVTM and CDR2 ANQGSEA. The CDR3 runs to 12 residues. V lost 3 bases to trimming and J lost 4 bases, with 9 bases between them.

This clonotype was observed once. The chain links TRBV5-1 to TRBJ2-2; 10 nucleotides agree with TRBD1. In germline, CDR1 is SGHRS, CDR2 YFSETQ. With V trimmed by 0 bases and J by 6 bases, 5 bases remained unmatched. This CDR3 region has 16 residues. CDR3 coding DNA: TGCGCCAGCAGCTTGGGACAGGGGGCGTCCGCCGGGGAGCTGTTTTTT. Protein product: CASSLGQGASAGELFF.

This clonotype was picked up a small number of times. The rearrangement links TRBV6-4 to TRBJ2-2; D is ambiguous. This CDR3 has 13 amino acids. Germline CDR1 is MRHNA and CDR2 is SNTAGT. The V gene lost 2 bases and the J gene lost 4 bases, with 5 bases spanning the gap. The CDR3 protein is CASSDATTGELFF. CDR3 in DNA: TGTGCCAGCAGTGACGCAACCACCGGGGAGCTGTTTTTT.

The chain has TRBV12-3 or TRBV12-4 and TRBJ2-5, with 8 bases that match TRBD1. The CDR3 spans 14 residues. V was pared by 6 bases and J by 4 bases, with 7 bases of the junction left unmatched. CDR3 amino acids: CASSFKDRGETQYF. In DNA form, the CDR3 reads TGTGCCAGCAGCTTCAAAGACAGGGGAGAGACCCAGTACTTC.

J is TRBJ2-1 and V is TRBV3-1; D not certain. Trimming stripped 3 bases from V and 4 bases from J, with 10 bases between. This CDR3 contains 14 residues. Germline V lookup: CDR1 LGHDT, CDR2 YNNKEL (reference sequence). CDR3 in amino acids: CASSQSSVYNEQFF. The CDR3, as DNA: TGTGCCAGCAGCCAGAGTTCGGTTTACAATGAGCAGTTCTTC.

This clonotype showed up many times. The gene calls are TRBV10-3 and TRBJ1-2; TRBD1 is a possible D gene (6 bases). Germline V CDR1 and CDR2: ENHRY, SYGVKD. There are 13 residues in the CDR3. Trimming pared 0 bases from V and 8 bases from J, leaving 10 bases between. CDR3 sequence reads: CAISESTGLGYTF. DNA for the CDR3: TGTGCCATCAGTGAGTCTACAGGGCTAGGCTACACCTTC.

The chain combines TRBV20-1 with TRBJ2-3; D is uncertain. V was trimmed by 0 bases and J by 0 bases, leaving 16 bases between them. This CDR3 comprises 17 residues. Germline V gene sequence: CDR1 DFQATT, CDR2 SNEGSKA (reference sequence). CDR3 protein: CSARDGLRLRSTDTQYF. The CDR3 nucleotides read TGCAGTGCTAGAGATGGATTAAGGCTCCGTAGCACAGATACGCAGTATTTT.